The sequence of this T cell receptor (beta chain) was determined in a study of cytomegalovirus exposure and HLA in healthy donors. V gave up 0 bases and J gave up 7 bases, with 15 bases separating them. The germline CDR1 and CDR2 sequences are SGHDN and FVKESK. The CDR3 has 15 residues. Study-level points and caveats: More clonal expansion characterized HLA-associated TCR beta chains than equally common others in a later analysis.

As regards this clone: Its antigen remains unknown.

In the PCR, 60 Vbeta and 13 Jbeta primers were used. Only in-frame clones appear in the TCRdb table, and some are missing; sequencing was by immunoSEQ multiplex PCR. Its table lists over 100,000 clones. V usage is TRBV14 and J usage is TRBJ1-2, with D possibly matching TRBD1 (6 bases). What was sequenced was PBMCs. The TCR originated in a man in his forties in good health and CMV-seropositive. CDR3 in amino acids: CASSQDSRGASGYTF. The CDR3, as DNA: TGTGCCAGCAGCCAAGATTCTCGGGGGGCGAGTGGCTACACCTTC.